A selection of T cell receptor beta chains follows, all from one sample in a study of blood T cell repertoires in COVID-19. Clones were read by immunoSEQ multiplex PCR, and TCRdb kept only the in-frame ones, dropping some. This table holds roughly 140,000 clones, approximately 87% found once. The sample was PBMCs or T cells enriched from blood (not recorded which). Receptors were obtained from a man aged 55-75 years who had recovered from COVID-19. CDR3s include the opening cysteine and the closing phenylalanine or tryptophan. D genes are given only for firm matches. Some rows mark clone size as missing; the rest say once, few, many or name a class of expanded clone.

v_gene	j_gene	d_gene	abundance	CDR3aa	CDR3nt
TRBV27	TRBJ2-7	-	once	CASHGSSRTGTSSYEQYF	TGTGCCAGCCATGGGAGTTCTAGAACCGGGACTTCTTCCTACGAGCAGTACTTC
TRBV15	TRBJ1-2	-	few	CATSIRAGDYGYTF	TGTGCCACCAGCATCCGGGCAGGGGACTATGGCTACACCTTC
TRBV18	TRBJ1-4	-	-	CASSQTGTTNEKLFF	TGTGCCAGCTCACAAACAGGGACAACTAATGAAAAACTGTTTTTT
TRBV2	TRBJ1-6	-	-	CASSLAGGAANSPLHF	TGTGCCAGCAGCCTCGCGGGAGGGGCCGCTAATTCACCCCTCCACTTT
TRBV29-1	TRBJ2-1	TRBD2	-	CSAPRGGGSYNEQFF	TGCAGCGCCCCCCGGGGCGGGGGCTCCTACAATGAGCAGTTCTTC
TRBV5-8	TRBJ2-1	-	-	CASSLVALVNNEQFF	TGTGCCAGCAGCTTGGTGGCTCTAGTGAACAATGAGCAGTTCTTC
TRBV14	TRBJ1-6	-	-	CASSQESRVAPLHF	TGTGCCAGCAGCCAAGAATCCAGGGTGGCACCCCTCCACTTT
TRBV2	TRBJ2-1	TRBD2	-	CASTLAGAYNEQFF	TGTGCCAGCACCTTAGCGGGAGCCTACAATGAGCAGTTCTTC
TRBV18	TRBJ1-5	-	-	CASSTGSNQPQHF	TGTGCCAGCTCAACAGGTAGCAATCAGCCCCAGCATTTT
TRBV28	TRBJ2-4	TRBD2	-	CPPGPRGGPKNIQYF	TGCCCCCCCGGACCGCGGGGGGGGCCCAAAAACATTCAGTACTTC
TRBV30	TRBJ1-2	-	-	CAWSSRLGNYGYTF	TGTGCCTGGAGTTCTAGGTTGGGTAACTATGGCTACACCTTC
TRBV3-1/TRBV3-2	TRBJ1-1	-	-	CASSRDYTEAFF	TGTGCCAGCAGCAGGGACTACACTGAAGCTTTCTTT
TRBV18	TRBJ1-1	-	-	CASSLRGRNTEAFF	TGTGCCAGCTCACTCCGGGGGAGGAACACTGAAGCTTTCTTT
TRBV5-1	TRBJ1-6	TRBD1	-	CASSSGTVNSPLHF	TGCGCCAGCAGCTCCGGGACAGTAAATTCACCCCTCCACTTT
TRBV5-1	TRBJ1-3	TRBD1	-	CASSSQGFGNTIYF	TGCGCCAGCAGCTCACAGGGGTTTGGAAACACCATATATTTT
TRBV28	TRBJ1-2	-	-	CASSTPHRAVNGYTF	TGTGCCAGCAGCACCCCTCACAGGGCAGTGAATGGCTACACCTTC
TRBV5-6	TRBJ1-1	TRBD1	-	CASSWDRGRTEAFF	TGTGCCAGCAGCTGGGACAGGGGTAGGACTGAAGCTTTCTTT
TRBV28	TRBJ1-5	TRBD1	-	CASTSRDRGLKPQHF	TGTGCCAGCACCTCCCGGGACAGGGGGCTGAAGCCCCAGCATTTT
TRBV28	TRBJ1-1	TRBD1	-	CASSPFSFRGRPTEAFF	TGTGCCAGCAGTCCCTTTTCTTTCAGGGGGCGGCCCACTGAAGCTTTCTTT
TRBV29-1	TRBJ1-2	-	-	CSVDLLREDGYTF	TGCAGCGTTGACTTACTTAGGGAGGATGGCTACACCTTC
TRBV10-1	TRBJ2-3	-	-	CASSDSVTQYF	TGCGCCAGCAGTGATTCGGTTACGCAGTATTTT
TRBV5-4	TRBJ1-3	-	-	CASSFHSPSSGNTIYF	TGTGCCAGCAGCTTCCACTCCCCGAGCTCTGGAAACACCATATATTTT
TRBV9	TRBJ2-3	-	-	CASSVVGGGALSTDTQYF	TGTGCCAGCAGCGTAGTCGGGGGTGGGGCCCTGAGCACAGATACGCAGTATTTT
TRBV18	TRBJ1-1	TRBD1	-	CASSSTGKDTEAFF	TGTGCCAGCTCATCGACAGGGAAGGACACTGAAGCTTTCTTT
TRBV19	TRBJ2-3	TRBD2	-	CASSPTLAGGPDTQYF	TGTGCCAGTAGTCCGACACTAGCGGGAGGGCCAGATACGCAGTATTTT
TRBV29-1	TRBJ2-7	-	-	CSVEEQGYEQYF	TGCAGCGTTGAGGAACAGGGCTACGAGCAGTACTTC
TRBV18	TRBJ2-5	-	-	CASSRGLKETQYF	TGTGCCAGCTCGCGGGGACTTAAAGAGACCCAGTACTTC
TRBV30	TRBJ2-1	TRBD2	-	CAWSVLGGSSYNEQFF	TGTGCCTGGAGTGTTTTGGGAGGGAGCTCCTACAATGAGCAGTTCTTC
TRBV7-9	TRBJ2-2	-	-	CASSSWGQNTGELFF	TGTGCCAGCAGCTCCTGGGGACAGAACACCGGGGAGCTGTTTTTT
TRBV19	TRBJ2-3	TRBD2	-	CASQREGLADTQYF	TGTGCCAGCCAGCGGGAGGGTCTAGCAGATACGCAGTATTTT
TRBV19	TRBJ1-5	-	-	CASSILLTGNQPQHF	TGTGCCAGTAGTATTTTACTCACGGGGAATCAGCCCCAGCATTTT
TRBV18	TRBJ2-2	TRBD2	-	CASSLPGLAEPTGELFF	TGTGCCAGCTCACTCCCGGGACTAGCGGAGCCCACCGGGGAGCTGTTTTTT
TRBV9	TRBJ2-3	TRBD2	-	CASSGPSGRNTQYF	TGTGCCAGCAGCGGACCTAGCGGGAGAAATACGCAGTATTTT
TRBV14	TRBJ2-7	-	-	CASSQAQGEQYF	TGTGCCAGCAGCCAAGCACAGGGTGAGCAGTACTTC
TRBV19	TRBJ1-6	-	-	CASSMEASYNSPLHF	TGTGCCAGTAGTATGGAGGCCTCCTATAATTCACCCCTCCACTTT
TRBV4-1	TRBJ1-4	-	few	CASSQDRGGNEKLFF	TGCGCCAGCAGCCAAGATCGGGGGGGTAACGAAAAACTGTTTTTT
TRBV10-1	TRBJ1-1	-	-	CASSEGEYTEAFF	TGCGCCAGCAGTGAAGGAGAGTACACTGAAGCTTTCTTT
TRBV5-6	TRBJ2-7	TRBD2	-	CASSLVTSGGAKVREQYF	TGTGCCAGCAGCTTGGTGACTAGCGGGGGGGCCAAGGTTCGCGAGCAGTACTTC
TRBV11-1	TRBJ2-1	TRBD1	-	CASSFTGTGGRYEQFF	TGTGCCAGCAGCTTTACCGGGACAGGGGGTCGGTATGAGCAGTTCTTC
TRBV23-1	TRBJ1-6	-	-	CASSEESNSPLHF	TGCGCCAGCAGTGAGGAGTCTAATTCACCCCTCCACTTT
TRBV5-8	TRBJ2-3	-	once	CASSLAQVTDTQYF	TGTGCCAGCAGCTTGGCTCAGGTTACTGATACGCAGTATTTT
TRBV18	TRBJ2-5	-	-	CASSPKAGWETQYF	TGTGCCAGCTCACCAAAAGCGGGTTGGGAGACCCAGTACTTC
TRBV11-3	TRBJ2-7	TRBD1	-	CASSPGQGAYEQYF	TGTGCCAGCAGCCCAGGACAGGGGGCTTACGAGCAGTACTTC
TRBV19	TRBJ1-2	-	-	CASTPRGGYAYGYTF	TGTGCCAGTACACCCCGAGGGGGATATGCCTATGGCTACACCTTC
TRBV4-1	TRBJ2-1	-	-	CASSQVKHPPYNEQFF	TGCGCCAGCAGCCAAGTGAAGCATCCCCCCTACAATGAGCAGTTCTTC
TRBV12-3/TRBV12-4	TRBJ1-1	-	once	CASSLRYTEAFF	TGTGCCAGCAGCCTAAGATACACTGAAGCTTTCTTT